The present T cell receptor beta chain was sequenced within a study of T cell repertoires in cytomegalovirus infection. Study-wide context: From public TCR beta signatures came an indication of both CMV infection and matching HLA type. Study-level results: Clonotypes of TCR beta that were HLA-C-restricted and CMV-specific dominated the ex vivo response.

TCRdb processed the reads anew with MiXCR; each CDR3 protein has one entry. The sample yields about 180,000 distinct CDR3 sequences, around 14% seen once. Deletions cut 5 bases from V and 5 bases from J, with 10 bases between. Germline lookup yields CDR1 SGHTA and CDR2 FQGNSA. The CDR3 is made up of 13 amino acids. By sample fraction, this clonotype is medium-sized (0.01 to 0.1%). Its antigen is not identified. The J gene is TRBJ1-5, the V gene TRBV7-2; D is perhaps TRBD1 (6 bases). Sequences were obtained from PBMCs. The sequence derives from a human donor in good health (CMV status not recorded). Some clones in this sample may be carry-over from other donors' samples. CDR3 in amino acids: CASSAQGDQPQHF. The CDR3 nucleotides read TGTGCCAGCAGCGCACAGGGAGATCAGCCCCAGCATTTT.